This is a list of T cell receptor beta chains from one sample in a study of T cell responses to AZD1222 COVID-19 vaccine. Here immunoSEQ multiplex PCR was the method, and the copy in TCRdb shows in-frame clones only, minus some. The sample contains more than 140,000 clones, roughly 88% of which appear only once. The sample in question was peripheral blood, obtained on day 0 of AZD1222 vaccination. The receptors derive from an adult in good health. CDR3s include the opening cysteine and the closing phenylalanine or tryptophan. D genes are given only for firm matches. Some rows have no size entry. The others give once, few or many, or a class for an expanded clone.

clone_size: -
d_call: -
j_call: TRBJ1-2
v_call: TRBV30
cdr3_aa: CAWTAGAIGYTF
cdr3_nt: TGTGCCTGGACGGCAGGGGCCATCGGCTACACCTTC

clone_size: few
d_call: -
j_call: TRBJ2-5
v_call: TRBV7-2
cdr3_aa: CASSLYPGETQYF
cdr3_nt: TGTGCCAGCAGCTTATATCCGGGGGAGACCCAGTACTTC

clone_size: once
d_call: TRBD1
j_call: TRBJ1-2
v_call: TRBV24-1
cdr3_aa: CATKGSDRGFEGYTF
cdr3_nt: TGTGCCACCAAAGGATCGGACAGGGGGTTCGAGGGCTACACCTTC

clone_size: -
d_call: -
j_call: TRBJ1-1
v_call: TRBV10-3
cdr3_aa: CAVPLFGDTEAFF
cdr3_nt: TGTGCCGTCCCACTTTTTGGGGACACTGAAGCTTTCTTT

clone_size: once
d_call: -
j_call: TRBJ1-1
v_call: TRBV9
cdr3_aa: CASSDEWRDRAFF
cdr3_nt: TGTGCCAGCAGCGACGAATGGCGCGATCGAGCTTTCTTT

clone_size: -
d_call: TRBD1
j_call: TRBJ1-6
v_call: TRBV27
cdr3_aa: CASSDRDRGNSPLHF
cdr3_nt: TGTGCCAGCAGCGACCGGGACAGGGGTAATTCACCCCTCCACTTT

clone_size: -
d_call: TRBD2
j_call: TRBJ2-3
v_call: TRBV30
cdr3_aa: CAWSVGGAGGEF
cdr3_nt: TGTGCCTGGAGTGTAGGTGGCGCGGGGGGGGAGTTT

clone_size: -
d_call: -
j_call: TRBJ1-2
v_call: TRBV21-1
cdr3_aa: CASRKDPGTAYGYTF
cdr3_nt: TGTGCCAGCAGGAAGGACCCGGGAACGGCCTATGGCTACACCTTC

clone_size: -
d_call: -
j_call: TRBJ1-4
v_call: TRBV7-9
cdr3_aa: CASSLGGSNEKLFF
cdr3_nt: TGTGCCAGCAGCTTAGGAGGTTCTAATGAAAAACTGTTTTTT

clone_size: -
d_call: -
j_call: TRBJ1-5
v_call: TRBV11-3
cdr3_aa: CASSLSTHQPQHF
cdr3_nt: TGTGCCAGCAGCTTAAGTACCCATCAGCCCCAGCATTTT

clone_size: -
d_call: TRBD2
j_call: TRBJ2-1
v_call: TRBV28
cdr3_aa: CASIPSGTITYNEQFF
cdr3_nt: TGTGCCAGCATTCCTAGCGGGACCATCACCTACAATGAGCAGTTCTTC

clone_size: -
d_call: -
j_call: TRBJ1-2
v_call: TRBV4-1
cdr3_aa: CASSQTEWAAYGYTF
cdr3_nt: TGCGCCAGCAGCCAAACCGAATGGGCAGCTTATGGCTACACCTTC

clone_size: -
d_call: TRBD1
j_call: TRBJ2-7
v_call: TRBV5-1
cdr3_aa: CASSEGQRTYEQYF
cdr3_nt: TGCGCCAGCAGCGAGGGACAGAGAACCTACGAGCAGTACTTC

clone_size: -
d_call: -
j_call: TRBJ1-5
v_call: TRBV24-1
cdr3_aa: CATSDLIMRELQPQHF
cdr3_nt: TGTGCCACCAGTGATTTGATTATGAGGGAACTTCAGCCCCAGCATTTT

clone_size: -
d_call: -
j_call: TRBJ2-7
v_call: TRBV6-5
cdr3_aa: CASSYGASINYEQYF
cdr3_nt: TGTGCCAGCAGTTATGGGGCCTCTATTAACTACGAGCAGTACTTC

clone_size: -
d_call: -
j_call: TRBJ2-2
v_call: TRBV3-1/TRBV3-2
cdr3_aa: CASSQDRPGVTGELFF
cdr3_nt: TGTGCCAGCAGCCAAGATCGGCCGGGAGTGACGGGGGAGCTGTTTTTT

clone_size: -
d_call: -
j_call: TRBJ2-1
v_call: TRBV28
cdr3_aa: CATAFMGAYNEQFF
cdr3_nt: TGTGCCACCGCCTTCATGGGGGCCTACAATGAGCAGTTCTTC

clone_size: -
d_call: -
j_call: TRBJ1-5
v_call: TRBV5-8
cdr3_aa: CASSLQTVLGTVKNQPQHF
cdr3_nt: TGTGCCAGCAGCCTACAAACTGTACTCGGGACTGTGAAGAATCAGCCCCAGCATTTT

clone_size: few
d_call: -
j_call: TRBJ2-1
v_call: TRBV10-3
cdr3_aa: CAISEIGGVAYNEQFF
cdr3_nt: TGTGCCATCAGTGAGATAGGGGGAGTCGCGTACAATGAGCAGTTCTTC

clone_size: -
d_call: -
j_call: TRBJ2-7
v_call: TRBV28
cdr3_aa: CASRSFRAGTYEQYF
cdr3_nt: TGTGCCAGCAGATCCTTTCGAGCAGGAACCTACGAGCAGTACTTC

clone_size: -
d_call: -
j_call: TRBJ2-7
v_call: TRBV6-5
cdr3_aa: CASRRGETYGEQYF
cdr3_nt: TGTGCCAGCCGAAGGGGGGAGACATATGGCGAGCAGTACTTC

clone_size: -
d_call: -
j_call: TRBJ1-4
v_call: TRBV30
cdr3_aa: CAWGGSHNEKLFF
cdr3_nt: TGTGCCTGGGGGGGCAGTCATAATGAAAAACTGTTTTTT

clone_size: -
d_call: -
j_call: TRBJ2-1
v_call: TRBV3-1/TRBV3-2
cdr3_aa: CASTGDGKYNEQFF
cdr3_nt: TGTGCCAGCACCGGGGACGGAAAATACAATGAGCAGTTCTTC

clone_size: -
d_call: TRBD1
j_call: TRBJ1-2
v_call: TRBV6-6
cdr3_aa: CASRTGGTGGYGYTF
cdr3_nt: TGTGCCAGCAGAACTGGAGGGACAGGGGGCTATGGCTACACCTTC

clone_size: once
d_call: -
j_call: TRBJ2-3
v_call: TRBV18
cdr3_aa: CASSPPITDTQYF
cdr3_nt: TGTGCCAGCTCACCACCGATAACGGATACGCAGTATTTT

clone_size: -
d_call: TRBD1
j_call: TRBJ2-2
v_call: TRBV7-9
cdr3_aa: CASSSPGQRNGELFF
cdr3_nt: TGTGCCAGCAGCTCTCCGGGACAGCGGAACGGGGAGCTGTTTTTT

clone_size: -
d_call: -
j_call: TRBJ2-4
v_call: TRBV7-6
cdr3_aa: CASSQSGVSNIQYF
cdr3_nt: TGTGCCAGCAGCCAGTCTGGAGTATCGAACATTCAGTACTTC

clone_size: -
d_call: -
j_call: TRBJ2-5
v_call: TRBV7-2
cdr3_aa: CASKGVHHQETQYF
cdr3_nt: TGTGCCAGCAAGGGGGTCCATCATCAAGAGACCCAGTACTTC

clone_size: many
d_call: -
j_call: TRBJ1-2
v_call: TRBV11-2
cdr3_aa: CASSPDRGIRYGYTF
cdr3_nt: TGTGCCAGCAGCCCCGACCGGGGGATTCGGTATGGCTACACCTTC

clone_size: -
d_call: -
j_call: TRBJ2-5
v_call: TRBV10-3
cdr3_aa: CAIRAGLQETQYF
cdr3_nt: TGTGCCATCAGGGCGGGACTCCAAGAGACCCAGTACTTC

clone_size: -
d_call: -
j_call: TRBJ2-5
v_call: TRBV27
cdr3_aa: CASSLLGYRETQYF
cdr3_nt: TGTGCCAGCAGTTTACTCGGATACAGAGAGACCCAGTACTTC

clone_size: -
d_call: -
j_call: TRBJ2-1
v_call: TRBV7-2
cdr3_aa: CASSSQGYNEQFF
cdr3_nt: TGTGCCAGCAGCTCTCAGGGTTACAATGAGCAGTTCTTC

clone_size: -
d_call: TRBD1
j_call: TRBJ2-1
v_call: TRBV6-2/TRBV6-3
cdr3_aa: CASSSIDRGKNHEQFF
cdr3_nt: TGTGCCAGCAGTTCGATTGACAGGGGGAAAAACCATGAGCAGTTCTTC

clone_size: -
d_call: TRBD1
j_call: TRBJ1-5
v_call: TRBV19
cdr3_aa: CASSSTGGNQPQHF
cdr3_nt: TGTGCCAGTAGTTCCACAGGGGGCAATCAGCCCCAGCATTTT

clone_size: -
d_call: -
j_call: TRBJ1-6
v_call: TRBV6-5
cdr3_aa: CASSYLGRGNSPLHF
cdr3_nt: TGTGCCAGCAGTTACTTAGGCAGGGGTAATTCACCCCTCCACTTT

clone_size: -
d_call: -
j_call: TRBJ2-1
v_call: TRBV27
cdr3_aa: CASCPGTSYNEQFF
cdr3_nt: TGTGCCAGCTGTCCCGGGACAAGCTACAATGAGCAGTTCTTC

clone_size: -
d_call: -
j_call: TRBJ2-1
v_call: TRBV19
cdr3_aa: CASSIGQRDEQFF
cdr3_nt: TGTGCCAGTAGTATAGGCCAACGGGATGAGCAGTTCTTC

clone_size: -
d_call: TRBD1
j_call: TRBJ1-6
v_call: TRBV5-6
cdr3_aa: CASSLDRAERNSPLHF
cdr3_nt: TGTGCCAGCAGCTTAGACAGGGCCGAGAGGAATTCACCCCTCCACTTT

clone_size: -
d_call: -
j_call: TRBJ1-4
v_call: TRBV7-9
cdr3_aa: CAGVPRGSAELFF
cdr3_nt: TGTGCCGGAGTCCCCCGGGGTTCGGCGGAACTGTTTTTT

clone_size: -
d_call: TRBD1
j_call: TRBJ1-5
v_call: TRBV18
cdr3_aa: CASSPTAGTGQPQHF
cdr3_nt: TGTGCCAGCTCACCTACCGCCGGGACAGGACAGCCCCAGCATTTT

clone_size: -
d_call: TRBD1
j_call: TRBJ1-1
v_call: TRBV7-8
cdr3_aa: CASSLAQGGTEAFF
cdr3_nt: TGTGCCAGCAGCTTAGCGCAGGGGGGCACTGAAGCTTTCTTT

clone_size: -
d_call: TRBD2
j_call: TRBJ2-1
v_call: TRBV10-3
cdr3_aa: CAISRAGDEQFF
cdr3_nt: TGTGCCATCAGCCGAGCGGGGGATGAGCAGTTCTTC

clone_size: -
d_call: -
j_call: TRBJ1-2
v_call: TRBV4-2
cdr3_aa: CASSPGGGASNYGYTF
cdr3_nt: TGTGCCAGCAGCCCTGGGGGTGGGGCCTCTAACTATGGCTACACCTTC

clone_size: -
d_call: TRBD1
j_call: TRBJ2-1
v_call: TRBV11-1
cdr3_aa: CASSSQTGVEQFF
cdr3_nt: TGTGCCAGCAGTTCGCAGACAGGGGTCGAGCAGTTCTTC

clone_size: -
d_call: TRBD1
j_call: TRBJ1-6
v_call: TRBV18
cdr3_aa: CASSPAGQGKDNSPLHF
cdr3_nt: TGTGCCAGCTCACCGGCAGGACAGGGCAAAGATAATTCACCCCTCCACTTT